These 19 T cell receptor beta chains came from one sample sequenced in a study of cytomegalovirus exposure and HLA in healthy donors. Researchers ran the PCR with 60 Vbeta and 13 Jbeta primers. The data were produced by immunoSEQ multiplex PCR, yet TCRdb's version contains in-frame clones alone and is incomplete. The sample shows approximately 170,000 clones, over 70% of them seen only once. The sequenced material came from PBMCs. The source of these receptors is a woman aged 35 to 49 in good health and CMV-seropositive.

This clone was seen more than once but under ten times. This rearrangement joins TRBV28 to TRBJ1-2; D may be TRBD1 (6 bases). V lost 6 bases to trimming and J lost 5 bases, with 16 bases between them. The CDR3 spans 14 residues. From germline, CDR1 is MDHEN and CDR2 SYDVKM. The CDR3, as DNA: TGTGCCAGCAGCACCCTCAGGGGCGAGTATGGCTACACCTTC. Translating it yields CASSTLRGEYGYTF.

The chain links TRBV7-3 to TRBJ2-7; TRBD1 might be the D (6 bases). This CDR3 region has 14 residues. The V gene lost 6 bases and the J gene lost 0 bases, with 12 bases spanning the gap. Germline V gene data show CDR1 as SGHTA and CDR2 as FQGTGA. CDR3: CASSIGGASYEQYF. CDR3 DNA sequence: TGTGCCAGCAGTATAGGGGGAGCCTCCTACGAGCAGTACTTC.

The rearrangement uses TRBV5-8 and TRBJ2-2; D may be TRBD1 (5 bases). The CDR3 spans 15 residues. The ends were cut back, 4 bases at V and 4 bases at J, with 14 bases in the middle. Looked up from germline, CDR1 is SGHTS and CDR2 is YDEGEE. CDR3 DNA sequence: TGTGCCAGCAGCCGCCAGGGATTGAGCACCGGGGAGCTGTTTTTT. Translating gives CASSRQGLSTGELFF. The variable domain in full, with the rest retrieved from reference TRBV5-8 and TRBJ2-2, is EAGVTQSPTHLIKTRGQQATLRCSPISGHTSVYWYQQALGLGLQFLLWYDEGEERNRGNFPPRFSGRQFPNYSSELNVNALELEDSALYLCASSRQGLSTGELFFGEGSRLTVL.

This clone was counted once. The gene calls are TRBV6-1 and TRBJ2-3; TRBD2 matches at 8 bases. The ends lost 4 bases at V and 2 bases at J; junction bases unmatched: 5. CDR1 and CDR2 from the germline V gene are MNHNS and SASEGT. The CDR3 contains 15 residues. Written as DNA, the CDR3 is TGTGCCAGCAGTGCCGGGGGGGGGTCCACAGATACGCAGTATTTT. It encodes CASSAGGGSTDTQYF.

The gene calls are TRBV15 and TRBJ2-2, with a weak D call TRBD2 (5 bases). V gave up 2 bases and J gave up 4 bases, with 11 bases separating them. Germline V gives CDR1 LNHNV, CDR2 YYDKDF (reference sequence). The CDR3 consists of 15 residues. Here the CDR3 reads CATSRWGESTGELFF. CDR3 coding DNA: TGTGCCACCAGCAGATGGGGAGAGTCCACCGGGGAGCTGTTTTTT. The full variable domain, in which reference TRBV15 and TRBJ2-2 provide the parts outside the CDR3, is DAMVIQNPRYQVTQFGKPVTLSCSQTLNHNVMYWYQQKSSQAPKLLFHYYDKDFNNEADTPDNFQSRRPNTSFCFLDIRSPGLGDTAMYLCATSRWGESTGELFFGEGSRLTVL.

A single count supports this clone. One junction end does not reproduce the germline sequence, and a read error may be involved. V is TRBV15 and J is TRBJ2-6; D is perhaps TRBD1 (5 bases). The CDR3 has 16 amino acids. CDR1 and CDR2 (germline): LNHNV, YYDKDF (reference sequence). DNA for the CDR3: TGTGCCACCAGCAGAGATCGATACTCTGGGGCCAACGGCCTGACTTTC. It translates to CATSRDRYSGANGLTF.

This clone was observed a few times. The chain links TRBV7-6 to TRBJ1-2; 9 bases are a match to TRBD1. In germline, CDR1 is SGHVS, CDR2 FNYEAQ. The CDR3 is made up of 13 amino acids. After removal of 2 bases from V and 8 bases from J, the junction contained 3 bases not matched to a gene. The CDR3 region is CASSLRQGDGYTF. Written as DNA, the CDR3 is TGTGCCAGCAGCTTACGACAGGGGGACGGCTACACCTTC.

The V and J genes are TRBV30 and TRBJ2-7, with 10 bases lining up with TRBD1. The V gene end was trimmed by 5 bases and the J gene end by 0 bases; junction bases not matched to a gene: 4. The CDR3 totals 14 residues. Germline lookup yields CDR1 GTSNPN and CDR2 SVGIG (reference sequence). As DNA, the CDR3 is TGTGCCTGGGGGACAGGGGAATACTCCTACGAGCAGTACTTC. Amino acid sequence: CAWGTGEYSYEQYF.

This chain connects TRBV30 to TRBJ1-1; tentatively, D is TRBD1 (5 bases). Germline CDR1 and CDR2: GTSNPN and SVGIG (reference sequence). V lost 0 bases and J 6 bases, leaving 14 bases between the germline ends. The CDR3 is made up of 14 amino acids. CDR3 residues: CAWSVGLRDAEAFF. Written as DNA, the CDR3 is TGTGCCTGGAGTGTGGGGCTGCGGGACGCTGAAGCTTTCTTT.

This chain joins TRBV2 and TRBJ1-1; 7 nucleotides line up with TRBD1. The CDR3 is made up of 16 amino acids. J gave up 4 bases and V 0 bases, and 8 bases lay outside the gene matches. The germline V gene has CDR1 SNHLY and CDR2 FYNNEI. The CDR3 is CASSEAGDRVVTEAFF. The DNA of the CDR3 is TGTGCCAGCAGTGAAGCGGGAGACAGGGTCGTCACTGAAGCTTTCTTT.

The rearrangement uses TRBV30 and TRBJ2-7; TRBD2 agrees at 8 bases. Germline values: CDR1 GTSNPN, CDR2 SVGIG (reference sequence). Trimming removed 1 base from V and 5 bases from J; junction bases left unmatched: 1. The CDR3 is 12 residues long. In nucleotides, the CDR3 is TGTGCCTGGAGTGAGGGACTAGACGAGCAGTACTTC. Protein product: CAWSEGLDEQYF.

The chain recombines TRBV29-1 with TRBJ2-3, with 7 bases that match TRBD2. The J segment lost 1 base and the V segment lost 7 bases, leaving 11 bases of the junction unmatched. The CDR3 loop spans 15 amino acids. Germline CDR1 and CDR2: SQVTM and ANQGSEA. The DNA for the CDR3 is TGCAGCGCAACCCCGGGGGGAGGGGGCACAGATACGCAGTATTTT. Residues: CSATPGGGGTDTQYF.

CDR3 sequence: CASSQERGISAYEQYF. The CDR3 nucleotides are TGTGCCAGCAGCCAAGAGAGGGGGATATCGGCCTACGAGCAGTACTTC. The J gene is TRBJ2-7, the V gene TRBV14; TRBD1 might be the D (6 bases). The CDR3 has 16 amino acids. Trimming cost V 0 bases and J 2 bases, with 14 bases left between them. CDR1 and CDR2 from the germline V gene are SGHDN and FVKESK.

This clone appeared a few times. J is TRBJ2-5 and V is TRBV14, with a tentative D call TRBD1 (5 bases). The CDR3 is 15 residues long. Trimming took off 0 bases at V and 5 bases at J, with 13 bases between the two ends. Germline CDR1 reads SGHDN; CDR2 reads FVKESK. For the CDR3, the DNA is TGTGCCAGCAGCCAAGATCTGGGCAGGGCTGAGACCCAGTACTTC. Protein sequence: CASSQDLGRAETQYF.

In DNA form, the CDR3 reads TGCGCCAGCAGCTTGCCGGGGAACACTGAAGCTTTCTTT. Translation gives CASSLPGNTEAFF. V usage is TRBV5-1 and J usage is TRBJ1-1; D not certain. Trimming removed 1 base at V and 1 base at J, with 5 bases between. Germline V gene lookup returns CDR1 SGHRS and CDR2 YFSETQ. This CDR3 contains 13 residues.

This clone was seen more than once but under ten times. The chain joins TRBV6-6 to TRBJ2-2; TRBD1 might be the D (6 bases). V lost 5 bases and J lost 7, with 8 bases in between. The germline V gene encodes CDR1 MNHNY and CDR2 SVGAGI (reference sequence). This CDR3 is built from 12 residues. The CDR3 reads CASSPRGGELFF. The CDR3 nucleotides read TGTGCCAGCAGTCCCAGGGGCGGGGAGCTGTTTTTT.

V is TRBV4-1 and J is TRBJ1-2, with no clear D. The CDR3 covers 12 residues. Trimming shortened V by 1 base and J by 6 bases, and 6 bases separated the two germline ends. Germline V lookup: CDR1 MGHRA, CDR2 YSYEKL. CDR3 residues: CASSQAPNGYTF. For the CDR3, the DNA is TGCGCCAGCAGCCAAGCACCTAATGGCTACACCTTC.

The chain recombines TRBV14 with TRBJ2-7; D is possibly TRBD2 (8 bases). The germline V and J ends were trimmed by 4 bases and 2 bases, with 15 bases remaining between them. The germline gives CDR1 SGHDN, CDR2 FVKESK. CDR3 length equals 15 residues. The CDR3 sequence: CASSRVAGQTYEQYF. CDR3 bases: TGTGCCAGCAGCCGAGTAGCGGGACAGACCTACGAGCAGTACTTC.

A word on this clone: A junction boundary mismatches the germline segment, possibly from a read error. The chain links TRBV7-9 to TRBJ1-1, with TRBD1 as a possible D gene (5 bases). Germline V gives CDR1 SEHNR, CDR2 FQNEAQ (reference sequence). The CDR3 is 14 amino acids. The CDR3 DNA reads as TGTTCCAGCAGCGCTCAGATCTATGGGGGGAGGGCTTTCTTT. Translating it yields CSSSAQIYGGRAFF.